This TCR beta chain comes out of a study of CD8+ T cells in alopecia areata. About the research overall: Affected scalp percentage set treated patients' severity scores. Study-wide points: Clarity of TCR sharing across patients fell short of that in mice, possibly HLA-related.

Concerning this clone itself: Its antigen remains unknown.

V lost 4 bases and J lost 2, with 12 bases in between. CDR3 length: 13 amino acids. The germline gives CDR1 SQVTM, CDR2 ANQGSEA. RNA was isolated and reverse transcribed to cDNA, the sequencing template. Libraries were prepared by immunoSEQ multiplex PCR; TCRdb keeps only in-frame clonotypes and omits some of them. The table includes about 170,000 clones, 50% to 75% detected once. Treatment: oral pan-JAK inhibitor, 5-10 mg twice daily. Lesional scalp tissue (obtained by punch biopsy) and peripheral blood were collected from alopecia areata patients. The sample here was CD4+ T cells sorted from blood, taken at approximately week 61, from a patient treated with tofacitinib. The V and J genes are TRBV29-1 and TRBJ2-7; D is uncertain. The sequence was collected from a human donor with alopecia areata. CDR3 in amino acids: CSVVVAGAYEQYF. The CDR3 nucleotides are TGCAGCGTTGTGGTGGCAGGAGCCTACGAGCAGTACTTC.